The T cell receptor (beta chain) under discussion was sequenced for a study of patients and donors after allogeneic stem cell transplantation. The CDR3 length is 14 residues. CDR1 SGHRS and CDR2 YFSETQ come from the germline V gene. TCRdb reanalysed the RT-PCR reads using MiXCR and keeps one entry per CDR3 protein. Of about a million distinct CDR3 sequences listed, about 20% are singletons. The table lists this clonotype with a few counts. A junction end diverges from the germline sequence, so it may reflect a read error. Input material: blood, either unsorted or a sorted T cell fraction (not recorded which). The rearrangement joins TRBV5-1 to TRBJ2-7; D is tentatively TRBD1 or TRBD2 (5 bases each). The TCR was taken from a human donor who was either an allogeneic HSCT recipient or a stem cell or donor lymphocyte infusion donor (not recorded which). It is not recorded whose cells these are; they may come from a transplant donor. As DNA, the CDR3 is TGCGTCAGCAGCAAGGTGGGGGAGTCCTACGAGCAGTACTTC. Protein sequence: CVSSKVGESYEQYF.